This T cell receptor (beta chain) is from a study of radiation and T cells in renal cell carcinoma. Sequencing was performed with immunoSEQ multiplex PCR; in TCRdb, only in-frame clones are kept and a portion is missing. The sample consists of 100,000 to 150,000 clones, roughly four fifths of them appearing once. Regarding time point: blood 2 weeks post-SBRT. Treatment noted: 15 Gy SBRT to primary tumor, nephrectomy 4 weeks later. Radiation-treated patients gave blood at baseline, week 2 and week 4. Material: blood, obtained from a patient whose treatment included radiotherapy and nephrectomy. The sequence was collected from a man over 45 with renal cell carcinoma.

This chain's CDR3 is CASSLGGEARTEAFF. The CDR3, as DNA: TGTGCCAGCAGCTTGGGTGGCGAGGCGAGGACTGAAGCTTTCTTT. V and J are TRBV5-4 and TRBJ1-1; no clear D. Trimming cost V 0 bases and J 5 bases, with 14 bases left between them. The CDR3 spans 15 residues. Germline-derived CDR1 and CDR2 are SGHNT and YYREEE (reference sequence). The full variable domain, its missing parts supplied by reference TRBV5-4 and TRBJ1-1, is ETGVTQSPTHLIKTRGQQVTLRCSSQSGHNTVSWYQQALGQGPQFIFQYYREEENGRGNFPPRFSGLQFPNYSSELNVNALELDDSALYLCASSLGGEARTEAFFGQGTRLTVV.